This TCR beta chain was captured by sequencing in a study of OX40 agonist ivuxolimab in advanced cancers. Trimming cost V 1 base and J 6 bases, with 11 bases left between them. The length of the CDR3 is 14 residues. Germline values: CDR1 LGHNA, CDR2 YNFKEQ. TCRdb's copy holds only in-frame clones and misses some; the assay was immunoSEQ multiplex PCR. Of some 77,000 clones listed, around 80% are singletons. The V call is TRBV4-2, the J call TRBJ2-3, with D perhaps TRBD1 (5 bases). This sequence was found in an adult with an advanced solid tumor such as melanoma, head and neck, liver or kidney cancer. Here the sequenced sample was CD4+ or CD8+ T cells sorted from blood, taken in a trial of the OX40 agonist ivuxolimab. In DNA, the CDR3 is TGTGCCAGCAGCCAAGGGTACAGGACGGATACGCAGTATTTT. This codes for CASSQGYRTDTQYF.